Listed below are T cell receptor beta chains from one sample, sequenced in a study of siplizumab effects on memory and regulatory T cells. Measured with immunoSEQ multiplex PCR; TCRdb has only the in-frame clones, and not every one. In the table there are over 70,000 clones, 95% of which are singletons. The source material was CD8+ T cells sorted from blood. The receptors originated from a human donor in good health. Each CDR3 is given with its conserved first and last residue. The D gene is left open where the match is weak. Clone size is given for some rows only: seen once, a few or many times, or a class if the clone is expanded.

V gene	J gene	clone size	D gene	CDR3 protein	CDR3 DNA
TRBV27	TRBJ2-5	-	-	CASSLWGSQETQYF	TGTGCCAGCAGTTTATGGGGGTCACAAGAGACCCAGTACTTC
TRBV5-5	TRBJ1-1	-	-	CASSRDLNTEAFF	TGTGCCAGCAGCCGGGACTTGAACACTGAAGCTTTCTTT
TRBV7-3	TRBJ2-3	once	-	CASSQRRGGTDTQYF	TGTGCCAGCAGCCAGCGGAGGGGAGGCACAGATACGCAGTATTTT
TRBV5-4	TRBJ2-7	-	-	CASSNGLSTYEQYF	TGTGCCAGCAGCAACGGACTATCGACCTACGAGCAGTACTTC
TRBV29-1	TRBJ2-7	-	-	CSVEGGAGSYEQYF	TGCAGCGTTGAAGGGGGGGCAGGGAGTTACGAGCAGTACTTC
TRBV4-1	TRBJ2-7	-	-	CASSHPGGEGYEQYF	TGCGCCAGCAGCCACCCAGGGGGGGAGGGCTACGAGCAGTACTTC
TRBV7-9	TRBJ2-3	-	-	CASSLAVSTDTQYF	TGTGCCAGCAGCTTAGCAGTGAGCACAGATACGCAGTATTTT
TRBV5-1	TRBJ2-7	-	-	CASSPDSYEQYF	TGCGCCAGCAGCCCGGACAGCTACGAGCAGTACTTC
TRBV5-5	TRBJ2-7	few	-	CASSLRNEQYF	TGTGCCAGCAGCTTAAGGAACGAGCAGTACTTC
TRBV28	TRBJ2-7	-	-	CASSFSLDAHSYEQYF	TGTGCCAGCAGTTTTAGTTTGGACGCACACTCCTACGAGCAGTACTTC
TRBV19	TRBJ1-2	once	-	CASSIRLLGDGYTF	TGTGCCAGTAGTATACGTTTGTTGGGGGATGGCTACACCTTC
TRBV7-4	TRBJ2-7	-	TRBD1	CASSLDRGVYEQYF	TGTGCCAGCAGCTTAGACAGGGGAGTCTACGAGCAGTACTTC
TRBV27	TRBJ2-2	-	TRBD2	CASSLRGTSRGTGELFF	TGTGCCAGCAGTTTACGGGGGACTAGCAGAGGGACCGGGGAGCTGTTTTTT
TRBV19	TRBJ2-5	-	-	CATSLISMEETQYF	TGTGCCACCTCTCTGATTTCAATGGAAGAGACCCAGTACTTC
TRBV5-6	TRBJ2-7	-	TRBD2	CASSFSLSGSSLEQYF	TGTGCCAGCAGCTTCTCTCTTAGCGGGAGTTCCCTCGAGCAGTACTTC
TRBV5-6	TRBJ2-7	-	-	CASSLGTGMSYEQYF	TGTGCCAGCAGCTTGGGGACGGGTATGTCCTACGAGCAGTACTTC
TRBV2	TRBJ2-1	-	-	CASKGSESSYNEQFF	TGTGCCAGCAAGGGGAGCGAGAGCTCCTACAATGAGCAGTTCTTC
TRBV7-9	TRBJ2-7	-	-	CASSYGAYYEQYF	TGTGCCAGCAGCTATGGGGCGTACTACGAGCAGTACTTC
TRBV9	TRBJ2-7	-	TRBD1	CASSVGTGHSYEQYF	TGTGCCAGCAGCGTTGGGACAGGGCACTCCTACGAGCAGTACTTC
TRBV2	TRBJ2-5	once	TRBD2	CASNGGTLIETQYF	TGTGCCAGCAACGGGGGGACTCTAATAGAGACCCAGTACTTC
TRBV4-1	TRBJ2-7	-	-	CASSHLGTYEQYF	TGCGCCAGCAGCCACCTCGGGACCTACGAGCAGTACTTC
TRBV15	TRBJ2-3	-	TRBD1	CATGTGTATDTQYF	TGTGCCACCGGTACCGGGACAGCCACAGATACGCAGTATTTT
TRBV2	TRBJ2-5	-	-	CASSLRWDLQETQYF	TGTGCCAGCAGCCTCAGGTGGGACCTCCAAGAGACCCAGTACTTC
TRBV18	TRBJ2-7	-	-	CASSLAHVSGDEQYF	TGTGCCAGCTCCCTTGCTCATGTTAGCGGAGACGAGCAGTACTTC
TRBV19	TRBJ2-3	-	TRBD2	CASSWREYKTDTQYF	TGTGCCAGTAGTTGGCGGGAGTACAAAACAGATACGCAGTATTTT
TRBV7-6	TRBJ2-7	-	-	CASSLEGGGGGEQYF	TGTGCCAGCAGCTTAGAGGGGGGAGGGGGCGGCGAGCAGTACTTC
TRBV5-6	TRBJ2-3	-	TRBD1	CASSLLDRAGTDTQYF	TGTGCCAGCAGCTTACTGGACAGGGCTGGAACAGATACGCAGTATTTT